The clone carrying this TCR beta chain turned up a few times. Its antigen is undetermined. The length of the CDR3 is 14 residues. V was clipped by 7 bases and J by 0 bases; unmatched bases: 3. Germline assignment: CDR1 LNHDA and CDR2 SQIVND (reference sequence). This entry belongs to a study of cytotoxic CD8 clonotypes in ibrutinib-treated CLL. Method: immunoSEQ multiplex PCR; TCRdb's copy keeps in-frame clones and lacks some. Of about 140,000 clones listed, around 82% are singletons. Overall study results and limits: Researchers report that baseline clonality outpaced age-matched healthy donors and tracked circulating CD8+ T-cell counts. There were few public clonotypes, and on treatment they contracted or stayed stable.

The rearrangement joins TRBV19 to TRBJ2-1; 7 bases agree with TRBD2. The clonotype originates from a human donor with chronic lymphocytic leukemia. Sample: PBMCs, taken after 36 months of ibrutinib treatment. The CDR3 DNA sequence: TGTGCCAGTATTGGGGGGGTCTCCTACAATGAGCAGTTCTTC. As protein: CASIGGVSYNEQFF.